The clone carrying this TCR beta chain was counted ten times or more. Its specificity is not known. This CDR3 spans 19 amino acids. Looked up from germline, CDR1 is LGHNA and CDR2 is YSLEER. V was pared by 4 bases and J by 1 base, with 23 bases between. A single record per CDR3 protein comes from TCRdb applying MiXCR to the 5' RACE reads. The sample has about 300,000 distinct CDR3 sequences, under 9% seen once. The data were taken from a study of T cells after yellow fever vaccination. Study-level results: Abundant bulk-derived clonotypes could contaminate FACS-sorted repertoires. Re-detected after boosting: most primary clones, more than 95% of CD4 and over 80% of CD8.

The TCR comes from a man aged 18 to 30 who received the YFV17D yellow fever vaccine. V and J are TRBV4-3 and TRBJ2-1; TRBD2 is a possible D gene (9 bases). The input for sequencing was CD4+ T cells sorted from PBMCs, taken 5 days after the yellow fever booster vaccination. Here the CDR3 DNA reads TGCGCCAGCAGCCGTGGACAGGGTCGGCGGGGGGGTTCCTACAATGAGCAGTTCTTC. Residues: CASSRGQGRRGGSYNEQFF.